This T cell receptor beta chain was sequenced for a study of cytomegalovirus exposure and HLA in healthy donors. 60 Vbeta and 13 Jbeta primers were used in PCR. Sequenced by immunoSEQ multiplex PCR; TCRdb stores in-frame clones only, minus some. The sample includes 150,000 or so clones, over 60% of them seen just once. Trimming left V 3 bases short and J 0 bases short, with 6 bases between. This CDR3 region has 13 residues. Germline V gene sequence: CDR1 SGDLS, CDR2 YYNGEE. The clonotype originates from a woman between 18 and 30 years old in good health and CMV-seronegative. The sequenced material came from PBMCs. The chain combines TRBV9 with TRBJ1-1; no clear D. The chain's CDR3 is CASSAHLNTEAFF. In nucleotides, the CDR3 is TGTGCCAGCAGCGCCCATTTGAACACTGAAGCTTTCTTT. The complete variable domain, with remaining parts taken from reference TRBV9 and TRBJ1-1, reads DSGVTQTPKHLITATGQRVTLRCSPRSGDLSVYWYQQSLDQGLQFLIQYYNGEERAKGNILERFSAQQFPDLHSELNLSSLELGDSALYFCASSAHLNTEAFFGQGTRLTVV.